The source of this T cell receptor beta chain is a study of T cell repertoires in aging, cancer and after chemotherapy. The overall study: Six age groups, ranging from 30 or younger to 70 or older, included the donors.

Multiplex touch-down PCR with TRB-A/B primers amplified rearranged V-D-J TRB sequences. One entry per CDR3 protein, called by TCRdb with MiXCR from the multiplex PCR reads. Among about 4,500 distinct CDR3 sequences listed, around 28% were seen once. Study results and limitations: In hematological cancer patients, infiltrated lymphoid organs may have impaired thymic emigration or peripheral T cell expansion. Healthy donors lost TCR diversity with age mainly through richness, cancer patients through richness and evenness. Untreated cancer patients had significantly lower blood TCR diversity than age-matched healthy donors.

Germline-derived CDR1 and CDR2 are SGHNT and YENEEA. This CDR3 is 13 amino acids long. V lost 6 bases and J lost 2, with 9 bases in between. Peripheral blood genomic DNA, not sorted cells or RNA, was the template. This clonotype is medium-sized. Its antigen is not identified. V and J are TRBV11-3 and TRBJ2-3; possibly TRBD1 or TRBD2 for D (5 bases each). This receptor was taken from a human donor with a blood cancer. Specimen: blood. The CDR3 region has the DNA TGTGCCAGCAGACGGGGACCCACAGATACGCAGTATTTT. Its translation: CASRRGPTDTQYF.